The sequence of this T cell receptor beta chain was determined in a study of cytomegalovirus exposure and HLA in healthy donors. Study outcomes and limitations: Investigators reported 150 to 200 TCR beta chains as tied to cytomegalovirus.

Clones were read by immunoSEQ multiplex PCR, and TCRdb kept only the in-frame ones, dropping some. The data contain about 56,000 clones, 93% of them singletons. Points on this clone: Its specificity is unknown.

The CDR3 loop spans 12 amino acids. Trimming stripped 7 bases from V and 3 bases from J, with 12 bases between. CDR1 and CDR2 from the germline V gene are SQVTM and ANQGSEA. This sequence was found in a woman under 30 in good health and CMV-seropositive. The gene calls are TRBV29-1 and TRBJ1-1; no clear D. Input material: PBMCs. Here the CDR3 DNA reads TGCAGCGCACTAGGGCTGGACACTGAAGCTTTCTTT. Protein sequence: CSALGLDTEAFF. Based on the CDR3 plus reference TRBV29-1 and TRBJ1-1, the full variable domain is SAVISQKPSRDICQRGTSLTIQCQVDSQVTMMFWYRQQPGQSLTLIATANQGSEATYESGFVIDKFPISRPNLTFSTLTVSNMSPEDSSIYLCSALGLDTEAFFGQGTRLTVV.